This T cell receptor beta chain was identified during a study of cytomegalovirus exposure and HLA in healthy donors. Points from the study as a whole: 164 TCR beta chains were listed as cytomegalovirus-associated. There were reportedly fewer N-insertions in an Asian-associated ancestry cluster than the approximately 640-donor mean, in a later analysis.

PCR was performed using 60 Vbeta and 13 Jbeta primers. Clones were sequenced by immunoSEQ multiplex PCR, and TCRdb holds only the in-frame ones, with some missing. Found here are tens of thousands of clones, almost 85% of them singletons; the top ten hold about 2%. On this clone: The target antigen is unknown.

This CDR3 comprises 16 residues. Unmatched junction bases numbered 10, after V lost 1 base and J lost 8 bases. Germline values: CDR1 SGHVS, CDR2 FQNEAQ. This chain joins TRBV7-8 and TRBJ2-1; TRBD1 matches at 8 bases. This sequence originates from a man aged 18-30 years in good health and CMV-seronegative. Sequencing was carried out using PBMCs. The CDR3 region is CASSLVQPGGRDEQFF. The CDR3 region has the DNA TGTGCCAGCAGCTTAGTTCAGCCAGGGGGCAGAGATGAGCAGTTCTTC.